The 15 T cell receptor beta chains listed next were all sequenced from one sample in a study of blood T cell repertoires in COVID-19. The data were produced by immunoSEQ multiplex PCR, yet TCRdb's version contains in-frame clones alone and is incomplete. The sample carries approximately 240,000 clones, approximately 80% recorded once. Sequenced input: PBMCs or T cells enriched from blood (not recorded which). All receptors derive from a woman in her thirties or forties with acute COVID-19.

CDR3 coding DNA: TGCGCCAGCAGCGGACAGGGCTACACTGAAGCTTTCTTT. This gives the protein CASSGQGYTEAFF. This rearrangement joins TRBV5-1 to TRBJ1-1; 8 bases fit TRBD1. V was clipped by 4 bases and J by 3 bases; unmatched bases: 2. There are 13 residues in the CDR3. Germline lookup yields CDR1 SGHRS and CDR2 YFSETQ. Variable domain in full (rest from reference TRBV5-1 and TRBJ1-1): KAGVTQTPRYLIKTRGQQVTLSCSPISGHRSVSWYQQTPGQGLQFLFEYFSETQRNKGNFPGRFSGRQFSNSRSEMNVSTLELGDSALYLCASSGQGYTEAFFGQGTRLTVV.

This clone was found once. The chain has TRBV30 and TRBJ1-2; 9 bases align to TRBD1. Per germline, CDR1 GTSNPN and CDR2 SVGIG (reference sequence). V lost 3 bases and J lost 4; bases outside the gene matches: 3. This CDR3 is 13 amino acids long. The CDR3 nucleotides are TGTGCCTGGAGGGGACAGGGTAGCTATGGCTACACCTTC. It codes for CAWRGQGSYGYTF.

On this clone itself: At one boundary the junction diverges from the germline segment, which might be a read error. J is TRBJ1-6 and V is TRBV5-4; 10 positions agree with TRBD1. The CDR3 has 16 residues. Looked up from germline, CDR1 is SGHNT and CDR2 is YYREEE (reference sequence). In DNA form, the CDR3 reads TGTGCCAGCAGCTTGGGGACAGGGGGTGATAATTCAGCCCTCCACTTT. It codes for CASSLGTGGDNSALHF.

The chain employs TRBV7-9 and TRBJ2-5, with a weak D call TRBD2 (6 bases). From germline, CDR1 is SEHNR and CDR2 FQNEAQ (reference sequence). The length of the CDR3 is 15 residues. Trimming removed 1 base from V and 5 bases from J, with 14 bases in between. The CDR3 sequence is CASSLVVGGRETQYF. The CDR3 nucleotides read TGTGCCAGCAGCTTAGTTGTGGGAGGAAGGGAGACCCAGTACTTC.

The rearrangement uses TRBV5-1 and TRBJ2-1; no clear D. The length of the CDR3 is 15 residues. The V gene lost 4 bases and the J gene lost 0 bases, with 11 bases spanning the gap. CDR1 and CDR2 (germline): SGHRS, YFSETQ. CDR3 DNA sequence: TGCGCCAGCAGCCTAGGCCAAAGCTCCTACAATGAGCAGTTCTTC. Translated, it gives CASSLGQSSYNEQFF.

Only one count was recorded for this clone. This rearrangement joins TRBV11-2 to TRBJ1-2; TRBD1 agrees at 9 bases. Losses at the gene ends were 4 bases for V and 8 bases for J; bases not matched to a gene: 11. The CDR3 consists of 15 residues. Germline values: CDR1 SGHAT, CDR2 FQNNGV. The DNA for the CDR3 is TGTGCCAGCAGCTCCACAGGGACAGGGACGGGGGGCTACACCTTC. Protein: CASSSTGTGTGGYTF.

The chain combines TRBV7-9 with TRBJ2-7, with a tentative D call TRBD2 (5 bases). CDR3 size: 14 residues. Trimming left V 2 bases short and J 0 bases short, with 8 bases between. Germline V gives CDR1 SEHNR, CDR2 FQNEAQ (reference sequence). CDR3 sequence reads: CASSLIAGSYEQYF. The DNA for the CDR3 is TGTGCCAGCAGCTTAATCGCGGGCTCCTACGAGCAGTACTTC.

This clone has more than one count but fewer than ten. The chain joins TRBV5-1 to TRBJ1-6; D uncertain. The germline V gene has CDR1 SGHRS and CDR2 YFSETQ. This CDR3 region has 14 residues. V lost 3 bases to trimming and J lost 7 bases, with 11 bases between them. The CDR3 bases are TGCGCCAGCAGCTGGGAGGGTGGCAATTCACCCCTCCACTTT. Its protein product is CASSWEGGNSPLHF. Supplemented by reference TRBV5-1 and TRBJ1-6, the full variable domain reads KAGVTQTPRYLIKTRGQQVTLSCSPISGHRSVSWYQQTPGQGLQFLFEYFSETQRNKGNFPGRFSGRQFSNSRSEMNVSTLELGDSALYLCASSWEGGNSPLHFGNGTRLTVT.

The chain links TRBV5-4 to TRBJ2-6; 9 bases are shared with TRBD2. CDR1 and CDR2 (germline): SGHNT, YYREEE (reference sequence). Unmatched junction bases numbered 8, after V lost 1 base and J lost 0 bases. There are 19 residues in the CDR3. This chain's CDR3 is CASSLLGLAGFSGANVLTF. DNA for the CDR3: TGTGCCAGCAGCTTGTTAGGGCTAGCGGGATTCTCTGGGGCCAACGTCCTGACTTTC.

This clone showed up just once. The chain combines TRBV7-6 with TRBJ1-1, with D uncertain. CDR3 length equals 13 residues. Germline V CDR1 and CDR2: SGHVS, FNYEAQ. V shed 5 bases and J shed 1 base, with 8 bases lying between them. CDR3 region: CASSTQSNTEAFF. DNA of the CDR3: TGTGCCAGCAGCACCCAGTCGAACACTGAAGCTTTCTTT.

Here the CDR3 reads CASRPLYWVIQGNTEAFF. The CDR3 DNA is TGTGCCAGCAGACCCCTCTATTGGGTTATACAGGGTAACACTGAAGCTTTCTTT. The chain uses TRBV28 and TRBJ1-1; tentative D call: TRBD1 (6 bases). Trimming removed 6 bases at V and 2 bases at J, with 25 bases between. CDR1 and CDR2 from the germline V gene are MDHEN and SYDVKM. This CDR3 region has 18 residues. Full variable domain (outside the CDR3, taken from reference TRBV28 and TRBJ1-1): DVKVTQSSRYLVKRTGEKVFLECVQDMDHENMFWYRQDPGLGLRLIYFSYDVKMKEKGDIPEGYSVSREKKERFSLILESASTNQTSMYLCASRPLYWVIQGNTEAFFGQGTRLTVV.

The rearrangement links TRBV7-6 to TRBJ2-3; 11 bases are shared with TRBD2. In germline, CDR1 is SGHVS, CDR2 FNYEAQ. This CDR3 comprises 16 residues. Unmatched junction bases numbered 4, after V lost 1 base and J lost 4 bases. Written as DNA, the CDR3 is TGTGCCAGCAGCTTAGAGGTAGCGGGGGGGCCAGATACGCAGTATTTT. It encodes CASSLEVAGGPDTQYF.

The chain couples TRBV11-2 to TRBJ2-5, with 8 bases identical to TRBD1. The CDR3 runs 15 residues. The junction had 8 bases not matched to a gene; V was cut back by 3 bases and J by 5 bases. Germline assignment: CDR1 SGHAT and CDR2 FQNNGV. CDR3 coding DNA: TGTGCCAGCAGCTTTTTAACAGGGGGGTACGAGACCCAGTACTTC. Residues: CASSFLTGGYETQYF.

CDR3 protein: CASSLGTRTPNYGYTF. CDR3 nucleotides: TGTGCCAGCAGTTTAGGGACACGCACGCCTAACTATGGCTACACCTTC. The J gene is TRBJ1-2, the V gene TRBV28, with D possibly matching TRBD1 (6 bases). Between the trimmed V and J ends, which lost 2 bases and 0 bases, there was a span of 13 bases. This CDR3 is 16 amino acids long. Germline CDR1 MDHEN, CDR2 SYDVKM.

As DNA, the CDR3 is TGCGCCAGCAGCCAGCGAGACAGGAATTCACCCCTCCACTTT. It translates to CASSQRDRNSPLHF. The genes are TRBV4-1 and TRBJ1-6; TRBD1 might be the D (6 bases). CDR3 size: 14 residues. In germline, CDR1 is MGHRA, CDR2 YSYEKL. The germline V and J ends were trimmed by 3 bases and 7 bases, with 10 bases remaining between them.